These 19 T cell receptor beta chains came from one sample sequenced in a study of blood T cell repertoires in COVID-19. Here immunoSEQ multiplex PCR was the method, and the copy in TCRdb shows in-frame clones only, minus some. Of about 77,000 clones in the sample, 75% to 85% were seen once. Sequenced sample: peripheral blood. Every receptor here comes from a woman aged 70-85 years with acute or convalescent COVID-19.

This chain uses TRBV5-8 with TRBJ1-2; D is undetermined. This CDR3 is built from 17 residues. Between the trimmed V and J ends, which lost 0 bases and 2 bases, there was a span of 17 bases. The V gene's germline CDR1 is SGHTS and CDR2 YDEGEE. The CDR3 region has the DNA TGTGCCAGCAGCTTGGCTTTACCTAACAGAGGGAACTATGGCTACACCTTC. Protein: CASSLALPNRGNYGYTF.

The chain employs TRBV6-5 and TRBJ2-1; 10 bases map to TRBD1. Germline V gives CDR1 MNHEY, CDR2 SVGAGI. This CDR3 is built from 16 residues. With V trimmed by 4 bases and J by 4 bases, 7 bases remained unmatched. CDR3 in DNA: TGTGCCAGCAGTTCCCAGACAGGGGGCACTTACAATGAGCAGTTCTTC. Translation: CASSSQTGGTYNEQFF.

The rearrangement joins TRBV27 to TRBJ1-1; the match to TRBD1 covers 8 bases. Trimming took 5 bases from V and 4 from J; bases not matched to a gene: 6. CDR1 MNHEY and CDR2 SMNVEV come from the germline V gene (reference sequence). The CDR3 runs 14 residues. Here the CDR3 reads CASSPGQGGTEAFF. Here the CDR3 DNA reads TGTGCCAGCAGTCCCGGACAGGGTGGCACTGAAGCTTTCTTT.

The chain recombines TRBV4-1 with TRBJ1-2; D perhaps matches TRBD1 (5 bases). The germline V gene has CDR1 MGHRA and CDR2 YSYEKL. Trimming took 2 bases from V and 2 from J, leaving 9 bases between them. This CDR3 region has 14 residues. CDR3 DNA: TGCGCCAGCAGCCAAACAGGATCGAACTATGGCTACACCTTC. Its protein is CASSQTGSNYGYTF.

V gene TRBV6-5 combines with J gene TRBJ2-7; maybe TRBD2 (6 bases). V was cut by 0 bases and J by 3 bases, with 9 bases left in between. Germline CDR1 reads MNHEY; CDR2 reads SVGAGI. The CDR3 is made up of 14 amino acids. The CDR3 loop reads CASSYSWGVYEQYF. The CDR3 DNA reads TGTGCCAGCAGTTACTCCTGGGGGGTCTACGAGCAGTACTTC.

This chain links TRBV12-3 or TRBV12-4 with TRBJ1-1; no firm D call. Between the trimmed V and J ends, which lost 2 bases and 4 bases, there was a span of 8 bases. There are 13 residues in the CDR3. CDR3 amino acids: CASSLLTGTEAFF. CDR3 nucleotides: TGTGCCAGCAGTTTATTAACGGGCACTGAAGCTTTCTTT.

CDR3 protein: CAISPTFGTGYSYEQYF. The CDR3 nucleotides read TGTGCCATCAGCCCCACCTTCGGGACAGGGTACTCCTACGAGCAGTACTTC. The V gene is TRBV10-3, the J gene TRBJ2-7; TRBD1 aligns across 9 bases. Per germline, CDR1 ENHRY and CDR2 SYGVKD. CDR3 size: 17 residues. Losses at the gene ends were 6 bases for V and 0 bases for J; bases not matched to a gene: 12.

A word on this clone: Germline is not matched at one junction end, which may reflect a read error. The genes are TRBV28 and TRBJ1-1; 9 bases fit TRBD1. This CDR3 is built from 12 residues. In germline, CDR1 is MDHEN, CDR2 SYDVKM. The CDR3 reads CASSSAGDRVPF. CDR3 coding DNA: TGTGCCAGCAGTTCCGCTGGGGACAGGGTCCCCTTT. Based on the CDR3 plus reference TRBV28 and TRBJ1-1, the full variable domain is DVKVTQSSRYLVKRTGEKVFLECVQDMDHENMFWYRQDPGLGLRLIYFSYDVKMKEKGDIPEGYSVSREKKERFSLILESASTNQTSMYLCASSSAGDRVPFGQGTRLTVV.

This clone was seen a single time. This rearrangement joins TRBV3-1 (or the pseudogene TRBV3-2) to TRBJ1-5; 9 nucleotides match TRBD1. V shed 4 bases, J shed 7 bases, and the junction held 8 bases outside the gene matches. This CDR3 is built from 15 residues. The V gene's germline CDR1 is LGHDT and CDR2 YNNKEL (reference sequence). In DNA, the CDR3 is TGTGCCAGCAGCCCAAAAATACAGGGGGCACAGCCCCAGCATTTT. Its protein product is CASSPKIQGAQPQHF.

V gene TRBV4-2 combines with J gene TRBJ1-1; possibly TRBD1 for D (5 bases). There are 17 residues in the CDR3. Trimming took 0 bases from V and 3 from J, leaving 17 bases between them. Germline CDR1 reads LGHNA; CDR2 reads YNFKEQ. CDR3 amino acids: CASSQELGGWKDTEAFF. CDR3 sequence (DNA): TGTGCCAGCAGCCAAGAATTGGGGGGGTGGAAGGACACTGAAGCTTTCTTT.

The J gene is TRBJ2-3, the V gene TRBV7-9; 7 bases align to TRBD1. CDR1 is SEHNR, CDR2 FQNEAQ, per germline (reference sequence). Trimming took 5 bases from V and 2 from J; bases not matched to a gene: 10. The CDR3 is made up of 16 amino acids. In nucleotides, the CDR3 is TGTGCCAGCAGCGAACCGGGACAGACCTCCACAGATACGCAGTATTTT. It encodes CASSEPGQTSTDTQYF. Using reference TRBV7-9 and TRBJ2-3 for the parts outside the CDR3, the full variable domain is DTGVSQNPRHKITKRGQNVTFRCDPISEHNRLYWYRQTLGQGPEFLTYFQNEAQLEKSRLLSDRFSAERPKGSFSTLEIQRTEQGDSAMYLCASSEPGQTSTDTQYFGPGTRLTVL.

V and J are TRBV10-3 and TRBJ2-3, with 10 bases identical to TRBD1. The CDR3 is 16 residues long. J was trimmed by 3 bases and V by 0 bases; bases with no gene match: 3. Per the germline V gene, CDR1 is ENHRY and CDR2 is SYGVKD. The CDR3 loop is CAISESPGQGTDTQYF. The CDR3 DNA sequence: TGTGCCATCAGTGAGTCCCCGGGACAGGGGACAGATACGCAGTATTTT.

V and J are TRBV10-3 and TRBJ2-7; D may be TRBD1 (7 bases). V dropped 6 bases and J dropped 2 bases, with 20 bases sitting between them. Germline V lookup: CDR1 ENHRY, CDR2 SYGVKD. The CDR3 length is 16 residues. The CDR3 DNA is TGTGCCATCAGCGCTCCCGAACAGGGGAGGACCTACGAGCAGTACTTC. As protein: CAISAPEQGRTYEQYF.

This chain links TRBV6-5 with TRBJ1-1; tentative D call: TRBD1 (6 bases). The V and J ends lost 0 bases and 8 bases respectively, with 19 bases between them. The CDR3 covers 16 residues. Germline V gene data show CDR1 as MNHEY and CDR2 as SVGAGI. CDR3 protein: CASSYSDLTGHTEAFF. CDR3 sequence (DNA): TGTGCCAGCAGTTACTCGGATCTGACAGGACATACCGAAGCTTTCTTT.

This CDR3 reads CASSKTGYGDQPQHF. The CDR3 coding sequence is TGTGCCAGCAGCAAAACAGGGTACGGGGACCAGCCCCAGCATTTT. This chain connects TRBV5-6 to TRBJ1-5, with D tentatively TRBD1 (6 bases). CDR3 size: 15 residues. V was clipped by 4 bases and J by 7 bases, with 18 bases between them. The germline gives CDR1 SGHDT, CDR2 YYEEEE.

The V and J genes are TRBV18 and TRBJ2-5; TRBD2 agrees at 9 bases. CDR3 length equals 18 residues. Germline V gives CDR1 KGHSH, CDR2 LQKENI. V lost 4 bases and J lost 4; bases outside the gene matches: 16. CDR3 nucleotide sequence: TGTGCCAGCTCACTCGCTGGCCCCGGCGGGGGGGCCCCAGAGACCCAGTACTTC. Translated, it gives CASSLAGPGGGAPETQYF.

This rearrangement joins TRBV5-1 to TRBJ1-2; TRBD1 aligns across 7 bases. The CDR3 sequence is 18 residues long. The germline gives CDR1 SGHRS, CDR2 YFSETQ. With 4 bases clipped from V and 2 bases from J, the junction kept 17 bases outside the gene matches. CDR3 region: CASSPSHTTLQGNYGYTF. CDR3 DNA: TGCGCCAGCAGCCCTTCACATACAACCTTACAGGGGAACTATGGCTACACCTTC.

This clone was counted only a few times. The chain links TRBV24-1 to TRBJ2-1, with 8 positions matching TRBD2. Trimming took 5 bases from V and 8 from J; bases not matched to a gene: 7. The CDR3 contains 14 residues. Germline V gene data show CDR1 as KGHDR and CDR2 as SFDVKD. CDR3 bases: TGTGCCACCAGTGGGGGCGGGGGGATTTATGAGCAGTTCTTC. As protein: CATSGGGGIYEQFF.

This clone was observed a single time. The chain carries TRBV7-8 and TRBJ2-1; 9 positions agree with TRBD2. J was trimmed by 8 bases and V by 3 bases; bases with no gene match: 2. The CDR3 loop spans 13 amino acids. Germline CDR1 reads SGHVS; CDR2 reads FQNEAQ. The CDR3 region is CASSLRGGDEQFF. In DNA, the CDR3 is TGTGCCAGCAGCTTGCGCGGGGGGGATGAGCAGTTCTTC.